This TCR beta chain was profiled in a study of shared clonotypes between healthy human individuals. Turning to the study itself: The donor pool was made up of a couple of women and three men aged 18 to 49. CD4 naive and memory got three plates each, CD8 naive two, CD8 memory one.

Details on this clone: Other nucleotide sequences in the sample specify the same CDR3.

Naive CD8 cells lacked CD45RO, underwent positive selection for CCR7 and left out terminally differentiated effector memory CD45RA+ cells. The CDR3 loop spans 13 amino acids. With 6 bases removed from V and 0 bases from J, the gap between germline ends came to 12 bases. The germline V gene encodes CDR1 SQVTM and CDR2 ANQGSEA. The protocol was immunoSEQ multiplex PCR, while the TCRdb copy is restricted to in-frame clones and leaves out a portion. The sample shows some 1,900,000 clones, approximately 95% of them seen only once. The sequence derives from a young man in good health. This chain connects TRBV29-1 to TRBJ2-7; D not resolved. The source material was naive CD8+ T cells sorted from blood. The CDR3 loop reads CSVSGPLSYEQYF. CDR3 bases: TGCAGCGTATCCGGGCCGCTCTCCTACGAGCAGTACTTC.